Listed below are T cell receptor beta chains from one sample, sequenced in a study of blood T cell repertoires in COVID-19. The data were produced by immunoSEQ multiplex PCR, yet TCRdb's version contains in-frame clones alone and is incomplete. Here the sample spans fewer than 250,000 clones, roughly 80% being singletons. The specimen was peripheral blood. The receptor source for this set is a woman between 45 and 65 years old with acute or convalescent COVID-19. CDR3s include the opening cysteine and the closing phenylalanine or tryptophan. D genes are given only for firm matches. A clone size is listed for some rows: how often the clone was seen (once, few, many), or a class if it is expanded.

d_call	clone_size	v_call	j_call	cdr3_aa	cdr3_nt
TRBD2	NA	TRBV19	TRBJ2-1	CASSGVAGGHNEQFF	TGTGCCAGTAGTGGGGTAGCGGGGGGCCACAATGAGCAGTTCTTC
NA	once	TRBV28	TRBJ1-4	CASLSVGKLFF	TGTGCCAGCCTGAGCGTCGGAAAACTGTTTTTT
NA	few	TRBV20-1	TRBJ2-1	CSARFVNEQFF	TGCAGTGCTAGGTTCGTCAATGAGCAGTTCTTC
NA	NA	TRBV6-6	TRBJ2-1	CASSPPPTNEQFF	TGTGCCAGCAGCCCCCCGCCTACCAATGAGCAGTTCTTC
NA	NA	TRBV23-1	TRBJ1-2	CASSQSVTRGPALGDYGYTF	TGCGCCAGCAGTCAATCCGTCACCAGGGGTCCCGCATTAGGGGACTATGGCTACACCTTC
NA	NA	TRBV5-1	TRBJ2-1	CASMEQGRGNEQFF	TGCGCCAGCATGGAGCAGGGTAGGGGCAATGAGCAGTTCTTC
NA	few	TRBV2	TRBJ2-7	CASSSQDYEQYF	TGTGCCAGCAGTTCACAGGACTACGAGCAGTACTTC
TRBD1	NA	TRBV4-2	TRBJ1-1	CASSQVQGDTEAFF	TGTGCCAGCAGCCAAGTGCAGGGGGACACTGAAGCTTTCTTT
NA	NA	TRBV6-5	TRBJ2-7	CASSYSRGKGFEQYF	TGTGCCAGCAGTTACTCCAGGGGTAAGGGTTTCGAGCAGTACTTC
NA	NA	TRBV6-5	TRBJ1-4	CASKQGILEKLFF	TGTGCCAGCAAACAGGGTATCTTAGAAAAACTGTTTTTT
NA	NA	TRBV30	TRBJ2-7	CAWSQEFRYEQYF	TGTGCCTGGAGCCAGGAATTTCGGTACGAGCAGTACTTC
NA	NA	TRBV3-1/TRBV3-2	TRBJ1-2	CASSQGIVSSDGYTF	TGTGCCAGCAGCCAAGGGATAGTAAGTAGCGATGGCTACACCTTC
TRBD2	NA	TRBV14	TRBJ2-1	CASSPPNGLAGPRGSYNEQFF	TGTGCCAGCAGCCCCCCAAACGGACTAGCGGGGCCCCGGGGTTCCTACAATGAGCAGTTCTTC
TRBD2	once	TRBV4-3	TRBJ2-1	CASSRLAGGGGNEQFF	TGCGCCAGCAGCCGGCTAGCGGGAGGAGGCGGCAATGAGCAGTTCTTC
NA	few	TRBV6-5	TRBJ2-7	CASSSGRGSSYEQYF	TGTGCCAGCAGTTCAGGTCGGGGGAGCTCCTACGAGCAGTACTTC
TRBD2	NA	TRBV28	TRBJ2-1	CASSLLTAGERFF	TGTGCCAGCAGTTTACTAACGGCGGGAGAAAGGTTCTTC
NA	NA	TRBV2	TRBJ1-1	CASRWGGGNTEAFF	TGTGCCAGCAGATGGGGGGGAGGTAACACTGAAGCTTTCTTT
NA	NA	TRBV10-3	TRBJ2-3	CAISPLGRDTQYF	TGTGCCATCAGCCCCCTCGGTCGAGATACGCAGTATTTT
NA	NA	TRBV10-3	TRBJ2-7	CAITRSGDPYEQYF	TGTGCCATAACCCGATCGGGGGATCCCTACGAGCAGTACTTC
TRBD1	NA	TRBV7-2	TRBJ1-2	CASSLVPGQGNYGYTF	TGTGCCAGCAGCTTAGTTCCGGGACAGGGCAACTATGGCTACACCTTC
TRBD1	NA	TRBV10-2	TRBJ2-3	CASSGTQGRTDTQYF	TGCGCCAGCAGTGGGACACAGGGGCGCACAGATACGCAGTATTTT
TRBD1	NA	TRBV29-1	TRBJ1-2	CSVLRDSYGYTF	TGCAGCGTTCTCCGGGACAGCTATGGCTACACCTTC
NA	NA	TRBV12-3/TRBV12-4	TRBJ1-4	CASSPRLNEKLFF	TGTGCCAGCAGCCCGCGGCTTAATGAAAAACTGTTTTTT
TRBD2	few	TRBV6-4	TRBJ2-1	CASSDFGTSGYNEQFF	TGTGCCAGCAGTGACTTCGGGACTAGCGGCTACAATGAGCAGTTCTTC
TRBD1	NA	TRBV10-2	TRBJ2-7	CASLRDRGTYEQYF	TGCGCCAGCCTCCGGGACAGGGGGACCTACGAGCAGTACTTC
NA	once	TRBV6-2/TRBV6-3	TRBJ2-7	CASSPHRAYSSYEQYF	TGTGCCAGCAGCCCACACAGGGCCTATTCTTCCTACGAGCAGTACTTC
NA	NA	TRBV5-4	TRBJ1-5	CASSTGFGGNQPQHF	TGTGCCAGCAGCACAGGGTTTGGGGGCAATCAGCCCCAGCATTTT
TRBD2	NA	TRBV19	TRBJ2-2	CASSIIGGVTGELFF	TGTGCCAGTAGTATAATTGGGGGGGTTACCGGGGAGCTGTTTTTT
NA	once	TRBV9	TRBJ2-7	CASSVDGRSAYEQYF	TGTGCCAGCAGCGTAGATGGCAGAAGCGCCTACGAGCAGTACTTC
TRBD2	NA	TRBV9	TRBJ2-3	CASSVGLASSQDTQYF	TGTGCCAGCAGCGTGGGACTAGCGAGTTCCCAGGATACGCAGTATTTT
TRBD2	NA	TRBV3-1/TRBV3-2	TRBJ2-7	CASRLAGAYEQYF	TGTGCCAGCAGACTAGCGGGAGCCTACGAGCAGTACTTC
NA	NA	TRBV19	TRBJ2-7	CASSIPPGEQYF	TGTGCCAGTAGTATTCCGCCAGGCGAGCAGTACTTC